Below, 28 T cell receptor beta chains from the same sample are listed, as sequenced in a study of OX40 agonist ivuxolimab in advanced cancers. Measured with immunoSEQ multiplex PCR; TCRdb has only the in-frame clones, and not every one. The data contain about 91,000 clones, approximately 80% of them singletons. Material: CD4+ or CD8+ T cells sorted from blood, obtained in a trial of the OX40 agonist ivuxolimab. These receptors all come from an adult with an advanced solid tumor such as melanoma, head and neck, liver or kidney cancer.

In this sample, this clone turned up a few times. CDR3 sequence reads: CASSPQGNTGELFF. CDR3 bases: TGTGCCAGCAGTCCTCAGGGGAACACCGGGGAGCTGTTTTTT. The chain combines TRBV7-3 with TRBJ2-2; D is perhaps TRBD1 (5 bases). Germline V CDR1 and CDR2: SGHTA, FQGTGA. The V end lost 6 bases, the J end lost 1 base, and 9 bases lay between the germline ends. The CDR3 spans 14 residues. The entire variable domain, with the rest obtained from reference TRBV7-3 and TRBJ2-2, is as follows: GAGVSQTPSNKVTEKGKYVELRCDPISGHTALYWYRQSLGQGPEFLIYFQGTGAADDSGLPNDRFFAVRPEGSVSTLKIQRTERGDSAVYLCASSPQGNTGELFFGEGSRLTVL.

V is TRBV19 and J is TRBJ1-5; D unclear. The CDR3 runs 12 residues. Germline CDR1 is LNHDA and CDR2 is SQIVND (reference sequence). V was trimmed by 8 bases and J by 3 bases, leaving 8 bases between them. The CDR3 loop is CASSPDNQPQHF. CDR3 sequence (DNA): TGTGCCAGTTCTCCTGACAATCAGCCCCAGCATTTT.

This clone was observed a single time. The gene calls are TRBV13 and TRBJ2-2; the match to TRBD1 covers 12 bases. Germline CDR1 PRHDT, CDR2 FYEKMQ (reference sequence). V shed 4 bases and J 5 bases; nucleotides not matched to a gene: 2. The length of the CDR3 is 15 residues. In DNA, the CDR3 is TGTGCCAGCAGCTCGGGACAGGGGGCAACCGGGGAGCTGTTTTTT. It is translated as CASSSGQGATGELFF.

V and J are TRBV12-5 and TRBJ2-7, with a tentative D call TRBD1 (6 bases). With 6 bases removed from V and 0 bases from J, the gap between germline ends came to 15 bases. Germline V gives CDR1 LGHNT, CDR2 FRNRAP. CDR3 length: 15 amino acids. In DNA, the CDR3 is TGTGCTAGTGGGACCTACAGGGTGGACTCCTACGAGCAGTACTTC. Its translation: CASGTYRVDSYEQYF.

This rearrangement joins TRBV19 to TRBJ1-6, with 8 bases matching TRBD1. J was trimmed by 8 bases and V by 2 bases; bases with no gene match: 5. This CDR3 spans 15 amino acids. In germline, CDR1 is LNHDA, CDR2 SQIVND (reference sequence). The CDR3 here is CASSILPQGDSPLHF. The CDR3, as DNA: TGTGCCAGTAGTATATTACCACAGGGGGATTCACCCCTCCACTTT.

The chain uses TRBV30 and TRBJ2-2, with D unclear. CDR1 is GTSNPN, CDR2 SVGIG, per germline (reference sequence). V lost 3 bases and J 6 bases, leaving 8 bases between the germline ends. The CDR3 consists of 12 residues. CDR3 DNA sequence: TGTGCCTGGAGCGCGTCGTCCGGGGAGCTGTTTTTT. Protein product: CAWSASSGELFF.

As regards this clone: The same CDR3 can be traced to other DNA sequences in this sample. The rearrangement links TRBV28 to TRBJ2-5; tentatively, D is TRBD1 (5 bases). There are 13 residues in the CDR3. V was cut by 1 base and J by 3 bases, with 6 bases left in between. CDR1 is MDHEN, CDR2 SYDVKM, per germline. The CDR3 here is CASSLSREETQYF. CDR3 coding DNA: TGTGCCAGCAGTTTATCCAGGGAAGAGACCCAGTACTTC.

The genes are TRBV6-1 and TRBJ2-1; D might be TRBD1 (6 bases). Germline-derived CDR1 and CDR2 are MNHNS and SASEGT. Trimming left V 7 bases short and J 0 bases short, with 13 bases between. CDR3 size: 15 residues. The CDR3 reads CASTRLTGSYNEQFF. DNA of the CDR3: TGTGCCAGCACCCGATTGACAGGCTCCTACAATGAGCAGTTCTTC.

V gene TRBV5-6 combines with J gene TRBJ2-1; 11 bases map to TRBD2. V dropped 1 base and J dropped 5; count of bases not matched to a gene: 5. The CDR3 has 16 amino acids. The germline V gene encodes CDR1 SGHDT and CDR2 YYEEEE. The chain's CDR3 is CASSLYLAGGHNEQFF. CDR3 sequence (DNA): TGTGCCAGCAGCTTGTACCTAGCGGGGGGTCACAATGAGCAGTTCTTC.

This clone was observed a single time. The rearrangement uses TRBV28 and TRBJ2-7, with D hard to call. V gave up 9 bases and J gave up 0 bases, with 9 bases separating them. The CDR3 totals 12 residues. Looked up from germline, CDR1 is MDHEN and CDR2 is SYDVKM. The CDR3 region is CASERVSYEQYF. CDR3 nucleotide sequence: TGTGCCAGTGAAAGGGTCTCCTACGAGCAGTACTTC.

V is TRBV5-4 and J is TRBJ2-7; TRBD2 might be the D (6 bases). This CDR3 is 14 amino acids long. The ends were cut back, 4 bases at V and 2 bases at J, with 13 bases in the middle. Germline V gives CDR1 SGHNT, CDR2 YYREEE (reference sequence). CDR3 sequence (DNA): TGTGCCAGCAGCGAAGGGACTTCTCCCTACGAGCAGTACTTC. It encodes CASSEGTSPYEQYF. Full variable domain (remainder filled in from reference TRBV5-4 and TRBJ2-7): ETGVTQSPTHLIKTRGQQVTLRCSSQSGHNTVSWYQQALGQGPQFIFQYYREEENGRGNFPPRFSGLQFPNYSSELNVNALELDDSALYLCASSEGTSPYEQYFGPGTRLTVT.

The rearrangement links TRBV28 to TRBJ2-7; possible D gene TRBD1, 6 bases. Trimming removed 4 bases from V and 0 bases from J, with 10 bases in between. Germline CDR1 and CDR2: MDHEN and SYDVKM. The CDR3 totals 14 residues. The CDR3 loop reads CASSSQGSSYEQYF. CDR3 DNA sequence: TGTGCCAGCAGTTCCCAGGGGAGCTCCTACGAGCAGTACTTC.

The chain joins TRBV27 to TRBJ1-6; 8 bases are a match to TRBD1. Trimming removed 5 bases from V and 8 bases from J; junction bases left unmatched: 8. CDR3 length: 15 amino acids. Germline values: CDR1 MNHEY, CDR2 SMNVEV (reference sequence). The chain's CDR3 is CASSPWDRTDSPLHF. In DNA form, the CDR3 reads TGTGCCAGCAGTCCCTGGGACAGGACTGATTCACCCCTCCACTTT.

This chain joins TRBV5-4 and TRBJ1-3; 8 bases match TRBD1. The germline gives CDR1 SGHNT, CDR2 YYREEE (reference sequence). J lost 2 bases, V lost 0 bases, and 1 base had no gene match. This CDR3 is 15 amino acids long. The CDR3 protein is CASSLGTGTGNTIYF. The CDR3 coding sequence is TGTGCCAGCAGCTTGGGGACAGGGACTGGAAACACCATATATTTT.

V gene TRBV28 combines with J gene TRBJ1-3; D gene unclear. Trimming cost V 8 bases and J 3 bases, with 14 bases left between them. The CDR3 spans 14 residues. Germline CDR1 reads MDHEN; CDR2 reads SYDVKM. The CDR3 spells CASSVISGGNTIYF. The CDR3 DNA reads TGTGCCAGCTCCGTGATCAGCGGTGGAAACACCATATATTTT.

The rearrangement joins TRBV18 to TRBJ1-1; tentatively, D is TRBD1 (6 bases). Trimming removed 3 bases from V and 5 bases from J, with 13 bases in between. CDR1 is KGHSH and CDR2 is LQKENI in the germline V gene. CDR3 length: 14 amino acids. Here the CDR3 DNA reads TGTGCCAGCTCACCGGGGGAAGGGGGGACTGAAGCTTTCTTT. It specifies CASSPGEGGTEAFF.

The chain links TRBV7-9 to TRBJ1-5; the D gene is possibly TRBD1 (6 bases). Trimming cost V 1 base and J 2 bases, with 21 bases left between them. The CDR3 sequence is 19 residues long. Germline V gene lookup returns CDR1 SEHNR and CDR2 FQNEAQ (reference sequence). The CDR3 DNA sequence: TGTGCCAGCAGCTTAGGTTCAGGGACGGTGTCAGGGGGCAATCAGCCCCAGCATTTT. It translates to CASSLGSGTVSGGNQPQHF.

This clone occurred once. The V gene is TRBV4-3, the J gene TRBJ1-3; TRBD1 might be the D (5 bases). The CDR3 loop spans 18 amino acids. CDR1 is LGHNA and CDR2 is YSLEER in the germline V gene. Trimming cost V 0 bases and J 0 bases, with 15 bases left between them. CDR3 sequence reads: CASSQDRGGVPSGNTIYF. The CDR3 nucleotides read TGCGCCAGCAGCCAAGATCGGGGGGGGGTTCCCTCTGGAAACACCATATATTTT.

CDR3: CASNLQGVGEKLFF. DNA of the CDR3: TGTGCCAGCAATCTACAGGGGGTGGGCGAAAAACTGTTTTTT. This chain links TRBV6-6 with TRBJ1-4; 8 nucleotides align to TRBD1. Germline V gene data show CDR1 as MNHNY and CDR2 as SVGAGI (reference sequence). V dropped 7 bases and J dropped 8; count of bases not matched to a gene: 9. The CDR3 is made up of 14 amino acids.

This clone was seen once. The chain links TRBV9 to TRBJ1-2; the D gene is possibly TRBD1 (5 bases). Per germline, CDR1 SGDLS and CDR2 YYNGEE. V lost 0 bases and J lost 7, with 22 bases in between. The CDR3 covers 17 residues. The CDR3 region has the DNA TGTGCCAGCAGCGTAGAAGCCGCGGGTAAGGGGCTTGGTGGCTACACCTTC. It codes for CASSVEAAGKGLGGYTF.

V gene TRBV7-8 combines with J gene TRBJ2-1; D not certain. The CDR3 runs 13 residues. V shed 10 bases and J shed 0 bases, with 10 bases lying between them. CDR1 is SGHVS, CDR2 FQNEAQ, per germline. CDR3 protein: CATETSSYNEQFF. CDR3 DNA: TGTGCCACAGAGACAAGCTCCTACAATGAGCAGTTCTTC.

Only a few counts were recorded for this clone. This chain connects TRBV4-3 to TRBJ1-6; maybe TRBD1 (6 bases). From germline, CDR1 is LGHNA and CDR2 YSLEER. CDR3 length equals 14 residues. Trimming left V 0 bases short and J 7 bases short, with 7 bases between. Written as DNA, the CDR3 is TGCGCCAGCAGCCAAGACAGGGGAAATTCACCCCTCCACTTT. Translation gives CASSQDRGNSPLHF.

A few counts support this clone. The chain combines TRBV2 with TRBJ2-1, with D perhaps matching TRBD2 (6 bases). Trimming took 4 bases from V and 7 from J, leaving 23 bases between them. The CDR3 totals 17 residues. CDR1 is SNHLY, CDR2 FYNNEI, per germline. The DNA for the CDR3 is TGTGCCAGCAGTGGCCCCCGGCGGGGCTCCCTTCTGAATGAGCAGTTCTTC. Translation: CASSGPRRGSLLNEQFF.

V usage is TRBV5-1 and J usage is TRBJ1-4; 7 bases match TRBD1. The CDR3 loop spans 14 amino acids. Germline V CDR1 and CDR2: SGHRS, YFSETQ. V was clipped by 2 bases and J by 3 bases; unmatched bases: 1. CDR3 amino acids: CASSFGTANEKLFF. CDR3 sequence (DNA): TGCGCCAGCAGCTTCGGGACAGCTAATGAAAAACTGTTTTTT.

The chain employs TRBV2 and TRBJ2-3; a possible D gene is TRBD1 (5 bases). The CDR3 runs to 13 residues. Germline values: CDR1 SNHLY, CDR2 FYNNEI. Trimming shortened V by 8 bases and J by 1 base, and 10 bases separated the two germline ends. The DNA of the CDR3 is TGTGCCAGCGCTGGGGCCCGCACAGATACGCAGTATTTT. This encodes CASAGARTDTQYF.

The V call is TRBV29-1, the J call TRBJ1-3; D uncertain. CDR1 and CDR2 (germline): SQVTM, ANQGSEA. The CDR3 consists of 11 residues. V lost 4 bases and J 1 base, leaving 2 bases between the germline ends. The CDR3 DNA sequence: TGCAGCGTTGTATCTGGAAACACCATATATTTT. Protein sequence: CSVVSGNTIYF.

This clone was detected many times. The sample carries other DNA sequences with the same CDR3. The chain recombines TRBV28 with TRBJ1-5; D uncertain. The germline CDR1 and CDR2 sequences are MDHEN and SYDVKM. This CDR3 has 13 residues. V gave up 2 bases and J gave up 6 bases, with 8 bases separating them. Here the CDR3 reads CASSLKGAQPQHF. CDR3 coding DNA: TGTGCCAGCAGTTTAAAGGGCGCTCAGCCCCAGCATTTT.

V is TRBV7-2 and J is TRBJ1-1; no clear D gene. This CDR3 contains 15 residues. Trimming shortened V by 5 bases and J by 0 bases, and 13 bases separated the two germline ends. Per the germline V gene, CDR1 is SGHTA and CDR2 is FQGNSA. DNA for the CDR3: TGTGCCAGCAGCCCGGGCATTGGGCTGAACACTGAAGCTTTCTTT. Translation gives CASSPGIGLNTEAFF.